Given below is one T cell receptor (beta chain) in context. Trimming removed 3 bases from V and 5 bases from J, with 10 bases in between. The germline CDR1 and CDR2 sequences are SGHTA and FQGNSA. This CDR3 is built from 13 residues. This record comes from a study of blood T cell repertoires in COVID-19. Study at large: Material from acute and convalescent COVID-19 was sourced from the United States, Italy and Spain. Sample material is recorded as cDNA or gDNA derived from T cells, B-cell-depleted T cells, or PBMCs.

In the source study's methods: Estimates of nucleated cell counts were drawn from the amplification of reference gene primers. The assay was immunoSEQ multiplex PCR, and TCRdb's table has in-frame clones only and misses some. Clone size and V and J calls were adopted from that table, with D and trimming inferred from the DNA. Here the sample spans about 66,000 clones, roughly 84% being singletons. This sequence joins TRBV7-2 and TRBJ1-1; D perhaps matches TRBD1 (6 bases). Sequencing was carried out using peripheral blood. This receptor was identified in a man in his fifties with active COVID-19. CDR3 region: CASSFDRRTEAFF. CDR3 nucleotide sequence: TGTGCCAGCAGCTTCGACAGGCGGACTGAAGCTTTCTTT.